The source of this TCR beta chain is a study of control samples from healthy donors and cancer patients. Profiling relied on immunoSEQ multiplex PCR, and the TCRdb table lists in-frame clones only, not all of them. The data show 70,000 to 90,000 clones, with around 94% seen just once and over 5% held by the top ten. Unmatched junction bases numbered 9, after V lost 4 bases and J lost 0 bases. In germline, CDR1 is SGHRS, CDR2 YFSETQ. The CDR3 runs to 16 residues. J is TRBJ1-1 and V is TRBV5-1; 7 bases are shared with TRBD1. The origin of this receptor is a woman in her forties in good health. Sequencing input: blood. CDR3 sequence (DNA): TGCGCCAGCAGCCCCAGGACAGGAGGTCTGAACACTGAAGCTTTCTTT. It yields the protein CASSPRTGGLNTEAFF.